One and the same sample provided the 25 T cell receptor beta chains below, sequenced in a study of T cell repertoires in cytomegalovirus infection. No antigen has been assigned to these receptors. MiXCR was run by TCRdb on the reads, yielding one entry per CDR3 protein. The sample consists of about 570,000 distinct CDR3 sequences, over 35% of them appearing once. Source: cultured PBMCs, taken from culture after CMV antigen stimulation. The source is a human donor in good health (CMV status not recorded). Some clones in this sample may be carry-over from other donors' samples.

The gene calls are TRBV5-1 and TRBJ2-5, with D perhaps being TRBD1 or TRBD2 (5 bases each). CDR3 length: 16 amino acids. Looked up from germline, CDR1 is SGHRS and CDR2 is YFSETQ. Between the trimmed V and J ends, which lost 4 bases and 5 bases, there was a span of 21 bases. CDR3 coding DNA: TGCGCCAGCAGCCGTACCGCGGGCTGGGACGGGGAGACCCAGTACTTC. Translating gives CASSRTAGWDGETQYF.

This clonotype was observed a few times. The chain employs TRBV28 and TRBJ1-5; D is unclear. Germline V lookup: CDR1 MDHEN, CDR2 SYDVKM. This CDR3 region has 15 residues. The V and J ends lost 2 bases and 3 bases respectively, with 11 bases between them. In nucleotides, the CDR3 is TGTGCCAGCAGTTTAATGGGCCAGGTCAATCAGCCCCAGCATTTT. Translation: CASSLMGQVNQPQHF.

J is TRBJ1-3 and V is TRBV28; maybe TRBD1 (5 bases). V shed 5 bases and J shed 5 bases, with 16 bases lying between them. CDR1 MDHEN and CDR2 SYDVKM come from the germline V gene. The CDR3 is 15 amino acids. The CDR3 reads CASSPPPWGRNTIYF. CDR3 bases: TGTGCCAGCAGTCCCCCCCCATGGGGGAGAAACACCATATATTTT.

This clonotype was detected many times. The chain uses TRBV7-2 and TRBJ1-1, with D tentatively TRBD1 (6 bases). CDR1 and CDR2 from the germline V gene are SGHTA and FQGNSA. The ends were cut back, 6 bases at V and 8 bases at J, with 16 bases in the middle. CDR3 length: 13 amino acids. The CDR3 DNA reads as TGTGCCAGCAGGCGTGAGGGGGGCAGGGAAGCTTTCTTT. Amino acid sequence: CASRREGGREAFF. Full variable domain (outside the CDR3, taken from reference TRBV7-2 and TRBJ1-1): GAGVSQSPSNKVTEKGKDVELRCDPISGHTALYWYRQSLGQGLEFLIYFQGNSAPDKSGLPSDRFSAERTGGSVSTLTIQRTQQEDSAVYLCASRREGGREAFFGQGTRLTVV.

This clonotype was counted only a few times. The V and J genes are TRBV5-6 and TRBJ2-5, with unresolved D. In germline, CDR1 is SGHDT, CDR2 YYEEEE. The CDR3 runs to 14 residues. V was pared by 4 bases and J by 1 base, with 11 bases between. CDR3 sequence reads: CASSAAGLQETQYF. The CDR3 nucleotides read TGTGCCAGCAGCGCTGCCGGGCTCCAAGAGACCCAGTACTTC.

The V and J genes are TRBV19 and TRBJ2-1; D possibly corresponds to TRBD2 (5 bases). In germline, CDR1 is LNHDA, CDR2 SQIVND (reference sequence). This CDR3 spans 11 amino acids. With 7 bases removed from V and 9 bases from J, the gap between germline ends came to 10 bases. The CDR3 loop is CASKRVGEQFF. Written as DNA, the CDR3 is TGTGCCAGTAAGAGGGTGGGTGAGCAGTTCTTC.

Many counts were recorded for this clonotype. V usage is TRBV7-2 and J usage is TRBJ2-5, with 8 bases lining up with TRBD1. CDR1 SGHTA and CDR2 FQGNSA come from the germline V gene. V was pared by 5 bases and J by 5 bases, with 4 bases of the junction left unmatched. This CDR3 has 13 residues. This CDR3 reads CASSLGQVETQYF. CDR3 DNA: TGTGCCAGCAGCCTGGGACAGGTGGAGACCCAGTACTTC.

The CDR3 region is CASSLALSNLQLDTQYF. For the CDR3, the DNA is TGTGCCAGCAGCTTAGCGTTAAGCAACCTTCAGTTGGATACGCAGTATTTT. The chain joins TRBV7-6 to TRBJ2-3; D not resolved. V was shortened by 0 bases and J by 6 bases, with 19 bases between the two germline ends. Germline loops: CDR1 SGHVS, CDR2 FNYEAQ. This CDR3 is 17 amino acids long.

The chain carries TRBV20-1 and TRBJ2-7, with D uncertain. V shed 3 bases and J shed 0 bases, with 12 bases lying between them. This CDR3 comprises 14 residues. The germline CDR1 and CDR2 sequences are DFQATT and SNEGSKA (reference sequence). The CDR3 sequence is CSASGVPNSYEQYF. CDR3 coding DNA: TGCAGTGCTAGTGGGGTACCGAACTCCTACGAGCAGTACTTC.

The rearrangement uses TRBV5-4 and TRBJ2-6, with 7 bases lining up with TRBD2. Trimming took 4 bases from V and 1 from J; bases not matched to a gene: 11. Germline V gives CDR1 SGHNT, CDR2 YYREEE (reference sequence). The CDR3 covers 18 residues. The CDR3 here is CASSGGGRQISGANVLTF. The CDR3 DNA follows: TGTGCCAGCAGCGGGGGGGGGAGGCAGATATCTGGGGCCAACGTCCTGACTTTC.

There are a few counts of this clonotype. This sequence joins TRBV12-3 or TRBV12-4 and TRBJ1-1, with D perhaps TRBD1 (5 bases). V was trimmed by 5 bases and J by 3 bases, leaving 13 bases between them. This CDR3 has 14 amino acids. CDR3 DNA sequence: TGTGCCAGCAGTAGTAGCGGGGGAGACACTGAAGCTTTCTTT. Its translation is CASSSSGGDTEAFF.

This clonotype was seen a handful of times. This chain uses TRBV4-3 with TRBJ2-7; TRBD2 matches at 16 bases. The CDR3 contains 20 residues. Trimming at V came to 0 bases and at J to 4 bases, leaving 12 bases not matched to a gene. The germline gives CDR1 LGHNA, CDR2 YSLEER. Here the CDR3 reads CASSQDVGLAGGPSRYEQYF. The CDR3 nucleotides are TGCGCCAGCAGCCAAGATGTGGGACTAGCGGGAGGGCCCTCTAGGTACGAGCAGTACTTC.

CDR3 residues: CASSSGQGWASEQFF. The CDR3 nucleotides read TGTGCCAGCAGTTCGGGACAGGGGTGGGCTAGTGAGCAGTTCTTC. The chain links TRBV27 to TRBJ2-1; TRBD1 matches 10 bases. Germline V lookup: CDR1 MNHEY, CDR2 SMNVEV (reference sequence). This CDR3 spans 15 amino acids. The J segment lost 9 bases and the V segment lost 4 bases, leaving 9 bases of the junction unmatched.

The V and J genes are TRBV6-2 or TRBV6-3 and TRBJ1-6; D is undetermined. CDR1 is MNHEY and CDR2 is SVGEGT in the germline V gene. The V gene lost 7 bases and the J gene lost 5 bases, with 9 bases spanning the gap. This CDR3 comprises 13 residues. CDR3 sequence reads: CASMGMDNSPLHF. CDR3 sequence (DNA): TGTGCCAGCATGGGAATGGATAATTCACCCCTCCACTTT.

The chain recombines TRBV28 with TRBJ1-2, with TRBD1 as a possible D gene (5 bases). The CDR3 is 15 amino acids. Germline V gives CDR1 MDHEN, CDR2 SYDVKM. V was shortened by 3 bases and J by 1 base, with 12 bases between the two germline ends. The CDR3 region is CASSFIDSLNYGYTF. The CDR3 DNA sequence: TGTGCCAGCAGTTTTATAGACAGTCTTAACTATGGCTACACCTTC.

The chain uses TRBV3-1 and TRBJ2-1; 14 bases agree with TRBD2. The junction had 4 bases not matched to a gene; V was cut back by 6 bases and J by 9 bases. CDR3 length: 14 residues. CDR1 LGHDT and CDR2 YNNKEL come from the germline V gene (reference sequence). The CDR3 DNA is TGTGCCAGCAGGGGACTAGCGGGGGTCGGTGAGCAGTTCTTC. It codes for CASRGLAGVGEQFF.

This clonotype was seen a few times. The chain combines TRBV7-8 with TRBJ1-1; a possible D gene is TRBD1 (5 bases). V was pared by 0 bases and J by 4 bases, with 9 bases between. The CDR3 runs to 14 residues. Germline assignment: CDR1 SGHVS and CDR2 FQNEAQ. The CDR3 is CASSLARGTTEAFF. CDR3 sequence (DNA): TGTGCCAGCAGCTTAGCGCGGGGGACCACTGAAGCTTTCTTT.

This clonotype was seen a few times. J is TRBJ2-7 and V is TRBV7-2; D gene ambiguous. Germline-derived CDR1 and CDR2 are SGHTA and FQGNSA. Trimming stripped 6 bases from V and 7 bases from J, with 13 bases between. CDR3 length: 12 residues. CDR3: CASSSSVREQYF. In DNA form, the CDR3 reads TGTGCCAGCAGTTCCTCTGTCCGGGAGCAGTACTTC.

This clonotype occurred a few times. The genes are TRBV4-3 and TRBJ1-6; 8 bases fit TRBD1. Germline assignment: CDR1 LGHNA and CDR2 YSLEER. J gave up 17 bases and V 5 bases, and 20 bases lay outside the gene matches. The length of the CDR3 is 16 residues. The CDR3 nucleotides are TGCGCCAGCAGCTTGGCGACAGGGGTGGAGCTAGTCAAAATCCACTTT. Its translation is CASSLATGVELVKIHF.

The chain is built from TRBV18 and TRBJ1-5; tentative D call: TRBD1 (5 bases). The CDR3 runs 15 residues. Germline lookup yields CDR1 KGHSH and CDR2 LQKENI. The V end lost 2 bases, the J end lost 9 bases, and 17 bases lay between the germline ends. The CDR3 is CASSPGAPSVRPQHF. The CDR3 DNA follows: TGTGCCAGCTCACCAGGGGCCCCCTCGGTCAGGCCCCAGCATTTT. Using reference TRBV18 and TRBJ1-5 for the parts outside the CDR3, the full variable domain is NAGVMQNPRHLVRRRGQEARLRCSPMKGHSHVYWYRQLPEEGLKFMVYLQKENIIDESGMPKERFSAEFPKEGPSILRIQQVVRGDSAAYFCASSPGAPSVRPQHFGDGTRLSIL.

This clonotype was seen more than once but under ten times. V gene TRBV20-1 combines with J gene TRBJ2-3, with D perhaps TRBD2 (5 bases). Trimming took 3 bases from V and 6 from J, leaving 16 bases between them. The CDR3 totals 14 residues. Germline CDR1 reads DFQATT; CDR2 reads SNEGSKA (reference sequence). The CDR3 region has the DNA TGCAGTGCTAGGGACTCCCGCAACTTGGATACGCAGTATTTT. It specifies CSARDSRNLDTQYF.

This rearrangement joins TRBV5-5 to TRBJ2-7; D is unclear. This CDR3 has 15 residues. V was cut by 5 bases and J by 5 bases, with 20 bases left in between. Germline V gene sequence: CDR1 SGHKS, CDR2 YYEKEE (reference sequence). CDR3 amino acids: CASSQSGPPYDEQYF. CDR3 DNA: TGTGCCAGCAGTCAAAGTGGACCGCCCTACGACGAGCAGTACTTC.

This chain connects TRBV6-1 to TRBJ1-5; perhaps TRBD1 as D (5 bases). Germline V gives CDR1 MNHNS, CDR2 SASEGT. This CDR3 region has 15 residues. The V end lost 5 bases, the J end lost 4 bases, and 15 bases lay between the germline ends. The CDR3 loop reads CASSWGRRLNQPQHF. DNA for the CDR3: TGTGCCAGCAGTTGGGGCAGAAGATTGAATCAGCCCCAGCATTTT.

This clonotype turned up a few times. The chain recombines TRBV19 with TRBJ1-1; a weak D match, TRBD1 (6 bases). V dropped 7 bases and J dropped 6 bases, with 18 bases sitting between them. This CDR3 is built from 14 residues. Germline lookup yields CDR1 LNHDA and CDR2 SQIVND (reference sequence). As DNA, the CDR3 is TGTGCCAGTAAGGTAGCGGGACACGATCCTGAAGCTTTCTTT. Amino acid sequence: CASKVAGHDPEAFF.

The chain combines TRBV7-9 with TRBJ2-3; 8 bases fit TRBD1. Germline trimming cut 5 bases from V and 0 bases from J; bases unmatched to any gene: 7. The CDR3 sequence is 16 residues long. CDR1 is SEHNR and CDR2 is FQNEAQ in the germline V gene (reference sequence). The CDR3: CASSQGQVLSTDTQYF. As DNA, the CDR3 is TGTGCCAGCAGCCAGGGACAGGTCCTAAGCACAGATACGCAGTATTTT.